This T cell receptor beta chain derives from a study of monozygotic twins with cystic fibrosis. Study at large: Libraries were built from approximately 3 micrograms of fragmented DNA using around 16 PCR cycles.

Clones were read by immunoSEQ multiplex PCR, and TCRdb kept only the in-frame ones, dropping some. The sample consists of roughly 11,000 clones, 96% of them appearing once. Whole-study results and caveats: Unrelated CF individuals shared fewer identical clonotypes than monozygotic CF twins. J usage was most co-twin-similar in 8 of 16 pairs, V in 13.

A remark on this clone: Antigen unknown.

The sample taken for sequencing was blood. The sequence was obtained from a boy younger than 18 with cystic fibrosis.

In DNA, the CDR3 is TGTGCCAGCTCCCCACCGGCGGGGAGCTCCTACAATGAGCAGTTCTTC. Its protein product is CASSPPAGSSYNEQFF. The chain uses TRBV27 and TRBJ2-1; D is possibly TRBD2 (6 bases). Trimming took 8 bases from V and 0 from J, leaving 17 bases between them. Looked up from germline, CDR1 is MNHEY and CDR2 is SMNVEV (reference sequence). This CDR3 has 16 amino acids.